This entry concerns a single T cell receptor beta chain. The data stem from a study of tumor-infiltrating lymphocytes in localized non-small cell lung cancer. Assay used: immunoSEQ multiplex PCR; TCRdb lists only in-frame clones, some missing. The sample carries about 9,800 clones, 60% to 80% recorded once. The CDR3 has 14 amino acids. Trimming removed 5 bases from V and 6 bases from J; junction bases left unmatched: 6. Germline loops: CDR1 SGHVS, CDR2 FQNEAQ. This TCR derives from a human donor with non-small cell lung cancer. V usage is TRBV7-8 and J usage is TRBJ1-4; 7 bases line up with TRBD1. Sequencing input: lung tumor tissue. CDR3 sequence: CASSPGQMDEKLFF. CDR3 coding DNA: TGTGCCAGCAGCCCGGGACAGATGGATGAAAAACTGTTTTTT.